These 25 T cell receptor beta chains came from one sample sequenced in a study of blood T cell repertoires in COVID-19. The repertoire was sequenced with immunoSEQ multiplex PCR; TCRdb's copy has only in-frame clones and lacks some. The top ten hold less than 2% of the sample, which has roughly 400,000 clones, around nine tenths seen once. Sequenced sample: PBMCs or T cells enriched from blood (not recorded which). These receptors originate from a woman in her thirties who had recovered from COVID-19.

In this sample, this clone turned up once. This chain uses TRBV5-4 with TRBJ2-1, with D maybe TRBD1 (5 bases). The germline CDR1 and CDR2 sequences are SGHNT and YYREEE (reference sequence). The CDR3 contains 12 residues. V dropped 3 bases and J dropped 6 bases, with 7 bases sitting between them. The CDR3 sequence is CASSSDSNEQFF. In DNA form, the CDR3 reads TGTGCCAGCAGCTCAGACAGCAATGAGCAGTTCTTC.

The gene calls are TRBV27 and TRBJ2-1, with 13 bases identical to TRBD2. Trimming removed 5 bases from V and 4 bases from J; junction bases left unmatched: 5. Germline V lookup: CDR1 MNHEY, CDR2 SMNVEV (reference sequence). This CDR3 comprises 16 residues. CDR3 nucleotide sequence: TGTGCCAGCAGTCAGGGACTAGCGGGGAATTACAATGAGCAGTTCTTC. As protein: CASSQGLAGNYNEQFF.

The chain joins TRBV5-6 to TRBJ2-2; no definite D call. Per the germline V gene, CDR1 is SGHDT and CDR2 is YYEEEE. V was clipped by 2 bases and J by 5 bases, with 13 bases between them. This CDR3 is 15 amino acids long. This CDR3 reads CASSFTFGLTGELFF. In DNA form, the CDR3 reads TGTGCCAGCAGCTTTACGTTCGGGTTAACCGGGGAGCTGTTTTTT.

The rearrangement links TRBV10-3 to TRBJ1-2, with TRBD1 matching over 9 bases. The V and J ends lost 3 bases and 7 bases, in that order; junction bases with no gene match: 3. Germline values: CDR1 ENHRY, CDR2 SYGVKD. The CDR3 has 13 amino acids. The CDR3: CAISEGQGFGYTF. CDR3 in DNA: TGTGCCATCAGTGAAGGACAGGGGTTTGGCTACACCTTC.

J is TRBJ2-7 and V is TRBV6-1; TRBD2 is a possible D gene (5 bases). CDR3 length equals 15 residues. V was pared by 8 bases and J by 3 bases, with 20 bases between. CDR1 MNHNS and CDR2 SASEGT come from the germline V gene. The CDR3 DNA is TGTGCCAGCTTATACCGGGCTAGCTCGTACTACGAGCAGTACTTC. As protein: CASLYRASSYYEQYF.

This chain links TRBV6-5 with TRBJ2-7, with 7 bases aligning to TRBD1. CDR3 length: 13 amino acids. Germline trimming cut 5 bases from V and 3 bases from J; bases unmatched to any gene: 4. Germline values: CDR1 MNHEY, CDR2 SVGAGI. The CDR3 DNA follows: TGTGCCAGCAGTAACAGGGGCTACTACGAGCAGTACTTC. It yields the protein CASSNRGYYEQYF.

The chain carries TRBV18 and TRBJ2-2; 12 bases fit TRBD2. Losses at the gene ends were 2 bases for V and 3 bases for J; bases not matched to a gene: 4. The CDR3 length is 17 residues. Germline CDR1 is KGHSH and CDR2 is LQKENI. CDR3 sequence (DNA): TGTGCCAGCTCACCATCCGGACTAGCGGGACACACCGGGGAGCTGTTTTTT. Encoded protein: CASSPSGLAGHTGELFF.

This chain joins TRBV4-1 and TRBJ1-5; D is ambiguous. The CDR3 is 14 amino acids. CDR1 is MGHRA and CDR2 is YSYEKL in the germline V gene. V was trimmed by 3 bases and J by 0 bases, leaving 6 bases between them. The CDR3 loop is CASSHTYSNQPQHF. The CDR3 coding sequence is TGCGCCAGCAGCCATACATATAGCAATCAGCCCCAGCATTTT.

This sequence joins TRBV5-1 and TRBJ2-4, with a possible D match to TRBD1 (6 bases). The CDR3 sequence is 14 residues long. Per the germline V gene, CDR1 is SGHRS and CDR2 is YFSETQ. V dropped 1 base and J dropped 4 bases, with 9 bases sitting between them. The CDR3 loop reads CASSLLDRKNIQYF. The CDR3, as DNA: TGCGCCAGCAGCTTGCTTGACAGGAAAAACATTCAGTACTTC.

CDR3 sequence: CASSPFPSAFTGELFF. The DNA of the CDR3 is TGTGCCAGCAGCCCCTTCCCCTCTGCGTTCACCGGGGAGCTGTTTTTT. This rearrangement joins TRBV7-2 to TRBJ2-2, with no clear D. The CDR3 covers 16 residues. Germline V gene sequence: CDR1 SGHTA, CDR2 FQGNSA. V gave up 5 bases and J gave up 4 bases, with 17 bases separating them.

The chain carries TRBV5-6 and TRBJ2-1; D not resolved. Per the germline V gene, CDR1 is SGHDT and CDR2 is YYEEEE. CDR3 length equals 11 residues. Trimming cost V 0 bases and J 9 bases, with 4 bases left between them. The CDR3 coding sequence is TGTGCCAGCAGCTTGGCCTTTGAGCAGTTCTTC. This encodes CASSLAFEQFF.

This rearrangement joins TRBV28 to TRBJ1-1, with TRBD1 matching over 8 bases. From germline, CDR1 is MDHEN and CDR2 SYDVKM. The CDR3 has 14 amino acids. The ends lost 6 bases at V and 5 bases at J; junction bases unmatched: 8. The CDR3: CASRLSGGPTEAFF. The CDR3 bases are TGTGCCAGCAGACTATCAGGGGGCCCAACTGAAGCTTTCTTT.

The DNA for the CDR3 is TGTGCCAGCAGCTTTAGCGGGAGAATTACCGGGGAGCTGTTTTTT. This encodes CASSFSGRITGELFF. The rearrangement joins TRBV5-4 to TRBJ2-2; 9 bases are shared with TRBD2. Germline loops: CDR1 SGHNT, CDR2 YYREEE (reference sequence). CDR3 length equals 15 residues. With V trimmed by 2 bases and J by 5 bases, 4 bases remained unmatched. Full variable domain (remainder filled in from reference TRBV5-4 and TRBJ2-2): ETGVTQSPTHLIKTRGQQVTLRCSSQSGHNTVSWYQQALGQGPQFIFQYYREEENGRGNFPPRFSGLQFPNYSSELNVNALELDDSALYLCASSFSGRITGELFFGEGSRLTVL.

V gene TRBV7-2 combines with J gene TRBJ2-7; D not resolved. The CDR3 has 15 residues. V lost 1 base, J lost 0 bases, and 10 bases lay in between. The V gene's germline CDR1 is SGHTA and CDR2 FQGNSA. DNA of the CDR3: TGTGCCAGCAGCTTAGATTGGCGGTCCTCCTACGAGCAGTACTTC. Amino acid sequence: CASSLDWRSSYEQYF.

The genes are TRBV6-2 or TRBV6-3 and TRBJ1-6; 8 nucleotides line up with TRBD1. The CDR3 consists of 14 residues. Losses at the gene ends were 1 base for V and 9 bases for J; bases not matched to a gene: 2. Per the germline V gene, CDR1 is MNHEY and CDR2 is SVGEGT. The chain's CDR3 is CASSYFTGGSPLHF. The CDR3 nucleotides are TGTGCCAGCAGTTACTTCACAGGGGGTTCACCCCTCCACTTT.

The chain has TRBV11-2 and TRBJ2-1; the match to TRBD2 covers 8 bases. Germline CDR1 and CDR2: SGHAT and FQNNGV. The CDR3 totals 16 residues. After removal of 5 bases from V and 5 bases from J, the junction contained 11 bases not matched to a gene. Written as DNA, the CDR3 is TGTGCCAGCAGCCCGCGACTAGCGAGCTTCAACAATGAGCAGTTCTTC. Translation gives CASSPRLASFNNEQFF. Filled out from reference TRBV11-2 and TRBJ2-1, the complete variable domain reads EAGVAQSPRYKIIEKRQSVAFWCNPISGHATLYWYQQILGQGPKLLIQFQNNGVVDDSQLPKDRFSAERLKGVDSTLKIQPAKLEDSAVYLCASSPRLASFNNEQFFGPGTRLTVL.

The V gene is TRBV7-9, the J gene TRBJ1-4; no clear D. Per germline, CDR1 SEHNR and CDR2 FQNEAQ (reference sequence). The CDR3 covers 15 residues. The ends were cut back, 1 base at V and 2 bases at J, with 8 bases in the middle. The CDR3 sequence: CASSLGATTNEKLFF. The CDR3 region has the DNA TGTGCCAGCAGCTTAGGGGCCACTACTAATGAAAAACTGTTTTTT.

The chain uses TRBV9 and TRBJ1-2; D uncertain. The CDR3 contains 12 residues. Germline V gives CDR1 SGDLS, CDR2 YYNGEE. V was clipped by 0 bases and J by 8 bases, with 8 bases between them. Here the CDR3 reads CASSVAGKGYTF. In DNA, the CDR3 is TGTGCCAGCAGCGTAGCTGGCAAGGGCTACACCTTC. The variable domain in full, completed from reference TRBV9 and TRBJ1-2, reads DSGVTQTPKHLITATGQRVTLRCSPRSGDLSVYWYQQSLDQGLQFLIQYYNGEERAKGNILERFSAQQFPDLHSELNLSSLELGDSALYFCASSVAGKGYTFGSGTRLTVV.

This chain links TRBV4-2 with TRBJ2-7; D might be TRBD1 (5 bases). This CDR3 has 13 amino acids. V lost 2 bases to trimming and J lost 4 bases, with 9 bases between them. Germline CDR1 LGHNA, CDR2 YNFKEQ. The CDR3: CASSQNAGYEQYF. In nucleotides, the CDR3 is TGTGCCAGCAGCCAAAACGCAGGGTACGAGCAGTACTTC.

The CDR3 spells CSVERQGARRNEQYF. DNA for the CDR3: TGCAGCGTTGAACGACAGGGGGCGCGTCGGAACGAGCAGTACTTC. The chain uses TRBV29-1 and TRBJ2-7; 10 bases agree with TRBD1. V lost 2 bases and J lost 5; bases outside the gene matches: 9. Per the germline V gene, CDR1 is SQVTM and CDR2 is ANQGSEA. The CDR3 loop spans 15 amino acids.

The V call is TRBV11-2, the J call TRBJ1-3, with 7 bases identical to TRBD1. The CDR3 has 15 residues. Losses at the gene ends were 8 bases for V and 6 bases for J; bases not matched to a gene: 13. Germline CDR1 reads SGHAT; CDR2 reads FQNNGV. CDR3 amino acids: CASPPPDRDLNTIYF. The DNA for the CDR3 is TGTGCCAGCCCACCCCCCGACAGGGACCTAAACACCATATATTTT.

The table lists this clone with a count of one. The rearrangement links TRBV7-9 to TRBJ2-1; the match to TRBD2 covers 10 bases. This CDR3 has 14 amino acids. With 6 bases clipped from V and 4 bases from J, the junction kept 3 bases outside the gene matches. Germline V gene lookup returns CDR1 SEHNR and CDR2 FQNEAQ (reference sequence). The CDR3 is CASSSSGGYNEQFF. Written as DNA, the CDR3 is TGTGCCAGCAGTTCTAGCGGGGGATACAATGAGCAGTTCTTC.

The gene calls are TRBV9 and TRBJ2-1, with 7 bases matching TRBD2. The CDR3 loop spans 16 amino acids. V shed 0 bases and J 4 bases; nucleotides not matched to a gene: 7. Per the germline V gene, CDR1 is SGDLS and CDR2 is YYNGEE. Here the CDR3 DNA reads TGTGCCAGCAGCGTAGCTTCGGGAGGCCCGTACAATGAGCAGTTCTTC. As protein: CASSVASGGPYNEQFF.

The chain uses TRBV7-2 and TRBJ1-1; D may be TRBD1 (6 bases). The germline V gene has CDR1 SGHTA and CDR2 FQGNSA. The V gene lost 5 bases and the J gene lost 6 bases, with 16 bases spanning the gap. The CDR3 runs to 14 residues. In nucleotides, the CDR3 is TGTGCCAGCAGCCCCTACCGGGACATTCCTGAAGCTTTCTTT. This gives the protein CASSPYRDIPEAFF. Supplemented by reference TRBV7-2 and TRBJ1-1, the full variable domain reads GAGVSQSPSNKVTEKGKDVELRCDPISGHTALYWYRQSLGQGLEFLIYFQGNSAPDKSGLPSDRFSAERTGGSVSTLTIQRTQQEDSAVYLCASSPYRDIPEAFFGQGTRLTVV.

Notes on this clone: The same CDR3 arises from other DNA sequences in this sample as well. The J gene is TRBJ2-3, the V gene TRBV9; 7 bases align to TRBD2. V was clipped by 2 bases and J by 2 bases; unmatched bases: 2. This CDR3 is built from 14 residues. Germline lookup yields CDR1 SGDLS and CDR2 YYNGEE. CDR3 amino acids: CASSVSGSTDTQYF. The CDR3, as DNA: TGTGCCAGCAGCGTTAGCGGGTCCACAGATACGCAGTATTTT.